This TCR beta chain was obtained from a study of cytomegalovirus exposure and HLA in healthy donors (TCRdb year 2017). With respect to the entire study: The approximately 710 repertoires of the first cohort and the 95 to 150 validation repertoires were produced on the same platform, according to a later analysis. The aim of the study was to test whether cataloging public T cell receptors could identify signatures of past pathogen exposure. The study combined high-throughput TCR immunosequencing, statistical association of individual TCRs with disease status, and machine learning to predict cytomegalovirus infection status. Besides the first cohort of around 670 subjects, a separate validation cohort made up of over a hundred different subjects was used.

In the case of this clone: Its binding antigen is unknown. Per-base qualities were not stored, and no clone one base away is much larger.

The CDR3 covers 13 residues, taking in both the cysteine and the phenylalanine. The entry retains the CDR3 DNA only, 39 bases that are in frame from base 1. According to the germline V gene, CDR1 reads SGHDT and CDR2 reads YYEEEE. V and J are truncated by 0 bases and 6 bases respectively, leaving an intervening sequence of 7 bases. The investigation overall reported the following: A total of roughly 160 TCR beta chains were listed by the study as associated with cytomegalovirus. Across donors, most TCR sequences were observed very rarely, whereas some public TCRs were present in many individuals. Three of the identified cytomegalovirus-associated TCR beta chains were confirmed in vitro to be specific for cytomegalovirus antigens. Of the cluster scores, 94% were above 0 in a later analysis, which found that TCRs clustered in the first cohort also tended to co-occur in the roughly 130 validation repertoires. Cytomegalovirus status was reported to be diagnosed by the classifier with high specificity and sensitivity in both the original and validation cohorts. The validation cohort had no HLA typing available for a later analysis, so co-occurrence within that cohort was assessed over all 120 or so repertoires. It was suggested by the authors that the approach could potentially be generalized to other disease states and immunological phenotypes.

The donors were included in the validation cohort of roughly 130 subjects, a group kept apart from the roughly 670-subject first cohort. The library was made by the immunoSEQ multiplex PCR assay. Turning to the authors' computational methods: To diagnose cytomegalovirus status from the catalog of TCR beta chain sequences, a statistical classification framework was built. The table was pulled from immuneACCESS by TCRdb, which kept in-frame rearrangements only. Such tables lose some clones; where checked, under half of the loss comes from unresolved V genes, and the rest has no known cause. From that table come the V and J calls and clone size; the DNA was used to work out D and trimming. The sample has approximately 200,000 clones on record, around nine tenths of them singletons. Around 1.1% of the sample belongs to the ten largest clones.

The V and J segments used are TRBV5-6 and TRBJ2-1; the D gene cannot be named for sure. The clonotype was recovered from a woman aged 18 to 35 in good health and CMV-seronegative. Sequenced material: PBMCs. The DNA sequence follows: TGTGCCAGCAGCTTGGTGCGTCTCAATGAGCAGTTCTTC. Its protein product is CASSLVRLNEQFF.